This T cell receptor (beta chain) was obtained from a study of Ad26.COV2.S vaccination and SARS-CoV-2 variants. Turning to the study itself: Intramuscular Ad26.COV2.S at 5x10^10 or 1x10^11 viral particles.

The treatment was: around 19 received Ad26.COV2.S at low or high dose, single or two shots; 5 received placebo; per-sample allocation not given. Collection of the samples took place on day 63 after the first injection of vaccine or placebo. TCRdb's table, derived via immunoSEQ multiplex PCR, lists solely in-frame clones and lacks some. The repertoire holds about 460,000 clones, with roughly nine tenths as singletons. Trimming shortened V by 2 bases and J by 3 bases, and 17 bases separated the two germline ends. This CDR3 contains 17 residues. The V gene's germline CDR1 is MDHEN and CDR2 SYDVKM. In regard to this clone: Its antigen remains unidentified.

Study outcomes and limitations: Once vaccination had occurred, spike-specific CD8+ and CD4+ T cell responses reportedly showed substantial breadth.

The chain joins TRBV28 to TRBJ1-3, with D hard to call. The specimen comprised peripheral blood, sampled in a trial of Ad26.COV2.S vaccine versus placebo. The clonotype originates from a person between 18 and 59 years old who received the Ad26.COV2.S COVID-19 vaccine or a placebo. The CDR3 spells CASSLRLGSFSGNTIYF. The CDR3 DNA reads TGTGCCAGCAGTTTACGGCTGGGCAGCTTTAGTGGAAACACCATATATTTT.